The clone carrying this T cell receptor (beta chain) appeared a single time. What it binds is unknown. Libraries were prepared by immunoSEQ multiplex PCR; TCRdb keeps only in-frame clonotypes and omits some of them. This table holds 98,000 or so clones, roughly 90% found once. The record originates from a study of graft-versus-host responses after intestinal transplantation. About the research overall: All recipients were transplanted with multivisceral, liver-intestinal, or isolated intestinal grafts. Whole-study findings and limits: GvH clones detected in recipient marrow included some appearing first in ileum or blood.

This sequence originates from a human donor who received an intestinal transplant. The sample in question was unstimulated CD4+ T cells sorted from spleen or lymph node cells, obtained before intestinal transplant.

The CDR3 sequence is CASSLAGDSNQPQHF. In nucleotides, the CDR3 is TGTGCCAGCAGCTTAGCCGGGGATAGCAATCAGCCCCAGCATTTT. V and J are TRBV7-9 and TRBJ1-5; D is unclear. V was pared by 0 bases and J by 0 bases, with 6 bases between. This CDR3 spans 15 amino acids. Germline V CDR1 and CDR2: SEHNR, FQNEAQ (reference sequence).